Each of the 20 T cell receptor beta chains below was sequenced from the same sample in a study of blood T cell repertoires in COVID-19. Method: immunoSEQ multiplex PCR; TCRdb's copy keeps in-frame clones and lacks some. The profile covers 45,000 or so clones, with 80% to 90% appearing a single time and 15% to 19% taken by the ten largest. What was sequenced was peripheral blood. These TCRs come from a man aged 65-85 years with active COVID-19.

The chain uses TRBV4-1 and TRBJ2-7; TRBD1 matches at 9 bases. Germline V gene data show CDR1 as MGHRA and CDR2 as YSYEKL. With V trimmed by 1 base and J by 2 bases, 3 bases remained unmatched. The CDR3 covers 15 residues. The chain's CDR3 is CASSQGTGDTYEQYF. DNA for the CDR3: TGCGCCAGCAGCCAAGGGACAGGGGATACCTACGAGCAGTACTTC.

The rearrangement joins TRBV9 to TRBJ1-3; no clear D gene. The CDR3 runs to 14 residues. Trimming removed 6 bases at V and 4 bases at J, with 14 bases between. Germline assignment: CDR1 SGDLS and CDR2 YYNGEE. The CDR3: CASTSSEGGNTIYF. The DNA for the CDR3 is TGTGCCAGCACCTCGTCAGAGGGAGGAAACACCATATATTTT.

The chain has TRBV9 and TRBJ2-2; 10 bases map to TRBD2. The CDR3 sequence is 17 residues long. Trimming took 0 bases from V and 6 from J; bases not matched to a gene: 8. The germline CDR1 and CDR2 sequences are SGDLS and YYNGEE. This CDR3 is CASSVVQSGGDAGELFF. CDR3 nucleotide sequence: TGTGCCAGCAGCGTAGTCCAGAGCGGGGGGGACGCCGGGGAGCTGTTTTTT.

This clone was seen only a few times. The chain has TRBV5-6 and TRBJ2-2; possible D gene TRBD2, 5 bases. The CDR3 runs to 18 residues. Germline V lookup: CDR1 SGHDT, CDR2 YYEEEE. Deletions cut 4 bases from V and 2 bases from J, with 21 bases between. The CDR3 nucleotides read TGTGCCAGCAGCGTAATGGCCGGGATGGAATTTAACACCGGGGAGCTGTTTTTT. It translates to CASSVMAGMEFNTGELFF.

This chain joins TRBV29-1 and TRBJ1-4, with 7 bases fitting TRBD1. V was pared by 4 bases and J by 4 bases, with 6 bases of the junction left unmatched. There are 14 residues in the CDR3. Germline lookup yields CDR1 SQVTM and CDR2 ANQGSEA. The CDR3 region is CSVGSRDSNEKLFF. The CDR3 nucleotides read TGCAGCGTTGGTTCCCGGGACAGTAATGAAAAACTGTTTTTT. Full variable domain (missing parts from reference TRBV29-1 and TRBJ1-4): SAVISQKPSRDICQRGTSLTIQCQVDSQVTMMFWYRQQPGQSLTLIATANQGSEATYESGFVIDKFPISRPNLTFSTLTVSNMSPEDSSIYLCSVGSRDSNEKLFFGSGTQLSVL.

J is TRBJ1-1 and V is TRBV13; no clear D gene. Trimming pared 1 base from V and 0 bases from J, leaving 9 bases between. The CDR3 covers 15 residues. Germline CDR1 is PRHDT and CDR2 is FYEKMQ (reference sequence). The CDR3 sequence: CASSLETGMNTEAFF. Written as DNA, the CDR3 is TGTGCCAGCAGCTTAGAGACGGGAATGAACACTGAAGCTTTCTTT.

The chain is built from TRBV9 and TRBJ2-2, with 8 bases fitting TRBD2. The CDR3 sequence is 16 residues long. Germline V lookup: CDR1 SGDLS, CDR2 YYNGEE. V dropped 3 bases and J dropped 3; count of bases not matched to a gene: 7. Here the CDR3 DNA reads TGTGCCAGCAGCGAACCAGCGGGGGTTTACACCGGGGAGCTGTTTTTT. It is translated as CASSEPAGVYTGELFF.

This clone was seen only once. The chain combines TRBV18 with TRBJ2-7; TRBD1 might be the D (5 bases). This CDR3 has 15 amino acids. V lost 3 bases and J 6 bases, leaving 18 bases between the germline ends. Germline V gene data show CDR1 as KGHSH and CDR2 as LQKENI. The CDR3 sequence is CASSPLRTTLSEQYF. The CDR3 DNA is TGTGCCAGCTCACCTCTTCGGACAACCTTAAGCGAGCAGTACTTC. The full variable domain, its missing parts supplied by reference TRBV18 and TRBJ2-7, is NAGVMQNPRHLVRRRGQEARLRCSPMKGHSHVYWYRQLPEEGLKFMVYLQKENIIDESGMPKERFSAEFPKEGPSILRIQQVVRGDSAAYFCASSPLRTTLSEQYFGPGTRLTVT.

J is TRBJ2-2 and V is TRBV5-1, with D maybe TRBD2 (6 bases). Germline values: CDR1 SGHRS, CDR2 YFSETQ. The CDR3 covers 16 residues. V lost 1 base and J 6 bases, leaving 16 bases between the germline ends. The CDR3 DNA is TGCGCCAGCAGCTTGAGGCAGGGAGGTGGATCCGGGGAGCTGTTTTTT. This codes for CASSLRQGGGSGELFF.

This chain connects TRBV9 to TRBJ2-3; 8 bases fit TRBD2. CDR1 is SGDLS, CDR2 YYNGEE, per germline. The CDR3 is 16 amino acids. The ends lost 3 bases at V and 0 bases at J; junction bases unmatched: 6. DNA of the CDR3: TGTGCCAGCAGCGGCCGAGCGGGGGCTAGCACAGATACGCAGTATTTT. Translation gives CASSGRAGASTDTQYF. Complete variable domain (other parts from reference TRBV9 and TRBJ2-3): DSGVTQTPKHLITATGQRVTLRCSPRSGDLSVYWYQQSLDQGLQFLIQYYNGEERAKGNILERFSAQQFPDLHSELNLSSLELGDSALYFCASSGRAGASTDTQYFGPGTRLTVL.

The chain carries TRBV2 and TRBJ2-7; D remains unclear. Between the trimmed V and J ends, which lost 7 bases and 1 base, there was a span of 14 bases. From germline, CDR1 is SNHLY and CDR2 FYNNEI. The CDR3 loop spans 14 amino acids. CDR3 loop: CASIGQELSYEQYF. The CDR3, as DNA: TGTGCCAGCATCGGTCAGGAACTTTCCTACGAGCAGTACTTC.

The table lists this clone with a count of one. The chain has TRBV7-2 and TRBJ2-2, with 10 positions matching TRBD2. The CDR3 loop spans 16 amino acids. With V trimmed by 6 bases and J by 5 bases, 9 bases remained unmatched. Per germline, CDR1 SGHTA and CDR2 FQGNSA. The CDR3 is CASSQSSGGGTGELFF. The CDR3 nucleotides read TGTGCCAGCAGTCAATCTAGCGGGGGAGGGACCGGGGAGCTGTTTTTT.

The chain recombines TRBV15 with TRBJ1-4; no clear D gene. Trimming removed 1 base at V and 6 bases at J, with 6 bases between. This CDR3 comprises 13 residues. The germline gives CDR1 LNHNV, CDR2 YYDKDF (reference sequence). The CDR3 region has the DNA TGTGCCACCAGCAGAGGCCCGGATGAAAAACTGTTTTTT. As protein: CATSRGPDEKLFF.

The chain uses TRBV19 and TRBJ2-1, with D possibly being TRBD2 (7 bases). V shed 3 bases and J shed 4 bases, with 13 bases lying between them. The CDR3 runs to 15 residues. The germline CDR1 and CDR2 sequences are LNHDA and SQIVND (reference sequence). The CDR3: CASSIVGGRYNEQFF. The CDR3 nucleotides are TGTGCCAGTAGTATCGTCGGGGGGCGGTACAATGAGCAGTTCTTC.

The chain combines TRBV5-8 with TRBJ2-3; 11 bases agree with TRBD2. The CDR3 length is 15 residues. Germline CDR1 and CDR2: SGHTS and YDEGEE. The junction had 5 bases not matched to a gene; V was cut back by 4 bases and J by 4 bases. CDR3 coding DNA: TGTGCCAGCAGCCTGACTAGCGGGGCGGCAGATACGCAGTATTTT. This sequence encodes CASSLTSGAADTQYF.

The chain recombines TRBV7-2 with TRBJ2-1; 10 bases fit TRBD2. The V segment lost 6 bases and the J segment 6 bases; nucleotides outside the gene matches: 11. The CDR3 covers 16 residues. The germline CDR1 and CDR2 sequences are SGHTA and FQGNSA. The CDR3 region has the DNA TGTGCCAGCAGGCAAGATAGGTCTAGCGGGGGCAATGAGCAGTTCTTC. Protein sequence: CASRQDRSSGGNEQFF.

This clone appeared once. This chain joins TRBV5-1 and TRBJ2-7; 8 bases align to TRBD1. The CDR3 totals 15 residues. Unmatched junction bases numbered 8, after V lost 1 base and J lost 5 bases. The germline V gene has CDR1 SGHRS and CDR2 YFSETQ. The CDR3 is CASSLPGTGVNEQYF. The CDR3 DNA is TGCGCCAGCAGCTTGCCTGGGACAGGTGTCAACGAGCAGTACTTC.

CDR3 bases: TGTGCCAGCAGTTACAATTCCGCGAGACAGGGGAGCTCCTACGAGCAGTACTTC. Translated: CASSYNSARQGSSYEQYF. The rearrangement uses TRBV6-2 or TRBV6-3 and TRBJ2-7, with TRBD1 matching over 8 bases. This CDR3 has 18 residues. V gave up 2 bases and J gave up 0 bases; unmatched junction bases: 12. The germline V gene has CDR1 MNHEY and CDR2 SVGEGT.

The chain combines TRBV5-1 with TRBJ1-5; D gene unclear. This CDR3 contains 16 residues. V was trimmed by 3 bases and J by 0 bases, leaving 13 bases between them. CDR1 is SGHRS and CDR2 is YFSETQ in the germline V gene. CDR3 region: CASSYRGTYSNQPQHF. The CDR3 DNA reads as TGCGCCAGCAGCTATCGAGGTACATATAGCAATCAGCCCCAGCATTTT.

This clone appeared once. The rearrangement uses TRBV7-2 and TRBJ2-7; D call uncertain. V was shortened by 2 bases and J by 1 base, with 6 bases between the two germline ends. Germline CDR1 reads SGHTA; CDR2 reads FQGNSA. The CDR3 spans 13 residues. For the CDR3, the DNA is TGTGCCAGCAGCTTACGCGGTTCCTACGAGCAGTACTTC. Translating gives CASSLRGSYEQYF.